The rows below give T cell receptor beta chains drawn from one sample of a study of shared clonotypes between healthy human individuals. Clones were read by immunoSEQ multiplex PCR, and TCRdb kept only the in-frame ones, dropping some. The data contain some 1,600,000 clones, roughly 98% of them singletons. Material: naive CD4+ T cells sorted from blood. The receptors were sampled from a man aged 25 to 45 in good health. Both conserved end residues are part of each CDR3. A D gene is named only where the DNA matches it firmly.

TRBJ2-5,TRBD2,TRBV5-1,CASSSAGTSGQETQYF
TRBJ2-1,TRBD2,TRBV7-8,CASSLRGLAGTNEQFF
TRBJ2-5,-,TRBV7-2,CASSPTNFQETQYF
TRBJ2-3,TRBD2,TRBV5-4,CASSLESGADTQYF
TRBJ1-1,-,TRBV11-2,CASSSRQNTEAFF
TRBJ1-4,-,TRBV16,CASSQWTAVGEKLFF
TRBJ2-7,-,TRBV27,CASSLRGTYEQYF
TRBJ2-7,-,TRBV5-4,CASSLGLDIYEQYF
TRBJ2-2,-,TRBV5-1,CASSLGGEWSGELFF
TRBJ2-7,TRBD1,TRBV11-2,CASSAPDRGLYEQYF
TRBJ2-5,TRBD1,TRBV5-1,CASSLWDSQETQYF
TRBJ2-2,-,TRBV10-3,CATRRTGELFF
TRBJ2-1,-,TRBV7-2,CASSLQGSNNEQFF
TRBJ1-5,TRBD1,TRBV5-6,CASSLMDRGGNQPQHF
TRBJ2-1,TRBD2,TRBV27,CASSLSRTSGRVGEQFF
TRBJ2-7,-,TRBV28,CASSFLGVPYEQYF
TRBJ2-7,-,TRBV9,CASSPHGVGFNEQYF
TRBJ2-5,TRBD1,TRBV30,CAWSVGNRDRGSKQYF